The clone carrying this TCR beta chain was detected only a few times. Trimming removed 7 bases from V and 2 bases from J, with 15 bases in between. From germline, CDR1 is MNHNY and CDR2 SVGAGI (reference sequence). CDR3 size: 14 residues. The source of the sample is a study of cytomegalovirus exposure and HLA in healthy donors. Study in general: The same platform was used for the roughly 120 validation repertoires as for the approximately 730 first-cohort repertoires, as reported in a later analysis.

Assay used: immunoSEQ multiplex PCR; TCRdb lists only in-frame clones, some missing. The table lists about 130,000 clones, 85% to 90% of them singletons. Among the 120 or so subjects of the validation cohort, separate from the roughly 700-subject first cohort, were the donors. The TCR originated in a man aged 25 to 40 in good health and CMV-seronegative. The gene calls are TRBV6-6 and TRBJ2-7; D is possibly TRBD1 (5 bases). The sequencing sample was made of PBMCs. CDR3 sequence (DNA): TGTGCCAGCACCCCACTGGGGCAGCCCTACGAGCAGTACTTC. Protein: CASTPLGQPYEQYF.